Described below is a single T cell receptor (beta chain) sequence and its context. The CDR3 extends over 13 amino acids. Germline V CDR1 and CDR2: MNHNS, SASEGT. Trimming at V came to 5 bases and at J to 6 bases, leaving 3 bases not matched to a gene. These data come from a study of blood T cell repertoires in COVID-19. Turning to the study itself: The United States, Italy and Spain provided the acute and convalescent COVID-19 samples. In each case, the material was cDNA or gDNA derived from T cells, B-cell-depleted T cells, or PBMCs.

Per the original methods: Researchers report that nucleated cell counts were estimated from reference gene primer amplification. Here immunoSEQ multiplex PCR was the method, and the copy in TCRdb shows in-frame clones only, minus some. The DNA gave D and trimming, while V, J and clone size come from that table. The table includes 180,000 or so clones, roughly 85% detected once. Sequencing was performed on peripheral blood. The J gene is TRBJ1-3, the V gene TRBV6-1, with TRBD1 matching 8 bases. This receptor was obtained from a man in his 60s with acute or convalescent COVID-19. CDR3 protein: CASSSGGLNTIYF. The CDR3 nucleotides are TGTGCCAGCAGTTCAGGGGGCCTAAACACCATATATTTT.